This T cell receptor beta chain was captured by sequencing in a study of cytomegalovirus exposure and HLA in healthy donors. Study results and limitations: Analyses of presence and absence presupposed an approximately uniform sequencing depth across donors. For most TCR sequences rarity was the rule, although some public TCRs occurred in many donors.

Donors were ostensibly healthy at sampling, although undocumented immune exposures were probable. PCR employed 60 Vbeta and 13 Jbeta primers. Only in-frame clones appear in the TCRdb table, and some are missing; sequencing was by immunoSEQ multiplex PCR. Of approximately 240,000 clones in the sample, 82% are singletons; the top ten hold over 5%. The CDR3 consists of 15 residues. V was pared by 7 bases and J by 5 bases, with 8 bases of the junction left unmatched. CDR1 and CDR2 (germline): LNHDA, SQIVND (reference sequence). Note on this clone: Its antigen is unidentified.

The sequenced material came from PBMCs. The sequence was collected from a woman in her thirties or forties in good health and CMV-seropositive. The chain employs TRBV19 and TRBJ1-5; the match to TRBD1 covers 10 bases. CDR3 nucleotides: TGTGCCAGTAAAGCTAGACAGGGGGCCTATCAGCCCCAGCATTTT. Its protein product is CASKARQGAYQPQHF.